The clone carrying this TCR beta chain was counted a few times. The record originates from a study of CD8 T cells in ankylosing spondylitis. TCRdb analysed the 5' RACE reads with MiXCR anew, one entry per CDR3 protein. The data contain approximately 100,000 distinct CDR3 sequences, around 24% of them singletons. CDR1 is SGHAT, CDR2 FQNNGV, per germline. This CDR3 has 17 amino acids. V shed 4 bases, J shed 3 bases, and the junction held 9 bases outside the gene matches. What was sequenced was synovial fluid, either unsorted or a sorted T cell fraction (not recorded which). V usage is TRBV11-2 and J usage is TRBJ1-2; 12 positions match TRBD1. The clonotype was recovered from a male donor with ankylosing spondylitis. The CDR3 nucleotides are TGTGCCAGCAGCTACCCGGGGACAGGGGGCGCGCACTATGGCTACACCTTC. Translating it yields CASSYPGTGGAHYGYTF.